This T cell receptor (beta chain) stems from a study of technical replicates of blood from four donors. The CDR3 is 15 residues long. CDR1 SGHRS and CDR2 YFSETQ come from the germline V gene. V lost 0 bases, J lost 1 base, and 1 base stayed unmatched. Sequencing was performed with immunoSEQ multiplex PCR; in TCRdb, only in-frame clones are kept and a portion is missing. The data show about 83,000 clones, 90% to 95% seen once. A remark on this clone: Other DNA variants within this sample encode the same CDR3.

The clonotype originates from a human donor in good health. Specimen: T cells isolated from PBMCs. V and J are TRBV5-1 and TRBJ2-1; 7 nucleotides align to TRBD2. The CDR3 loop reads CASSLGGGSYNEQFF. CDR3 bases: TGCGCCAGCAGCTTGGGGGGGGGATCCTACAATGAGCAGTTCTTC. The variable domain in full, with the rest retrieved from reference TRBV5-1 and TRBJ2-1, is KAGVTQTPRYLIKTRGQQVTLSCSPISGHRSVSWYQQTPGQGLQFLFEYFSETQRNKGNFPGRFSGRQFSNSRSEMNVSTLELGDSALYLCASSLGGGSYNEQFFGPGTRLTVL.